The rows below give T cell receptor beta chains drawn from one sample of a study of blood T cell repertoires in COVID-19. Sequencing used immunoSEQ multiplex PCR; TCRdb keeps in-frame clones, though not all of them. The table shows roughly 70,000 clones, with 85% to 95% occurring only once. Specimen: peripheral blood. The receptors here all came from an older woman with active COVID-19. Both conserved end residues are part of each CDR3. D genes are given only for firm matches. A row's size may be missing; if present it is once, few, many or a size class.

d_call j_call v_call clone_size cdr3_nt cdr3_aa
TRBD1 TRBJ2-7 TRBV2 NA TGTGCCAGCAGGGCCGGGACAGGGAGCGCTTACGAGCAGTACTTC CASRAGTGSAYEQYF
TRBD1 TRBJ2-7 TRBV5-1 once TGCGCCAGCAGCACAAACCCAGACAGGGGGTTGAACGAGCAGTACTTC CASSTNPDRGLNEQYF
NA TRBJ2-7 TRBV4-2 NA TGTGCCAGCAGCCAAGGTGGCGGTAGGAGCTCCTACGAGCAGTACTTC CASSQGGGRSSYEQYF
NA TRBJ2-3 TRBV16 NA TGTGCCAGCAGTCGACAGGGAGGAACAGATACGCAGTATTTT CASSRQGGTDTQYF
NA TRBJ2-5 TRBV7-8 NA TGTGCCAGCAGCCCAGACTCGTACCAAGAGACCCAGTACTTC CASSPDSYQETQYF
NA TRBJ1-1 TRBV28 once TGTGCCAGCAGTTTCGTCAGGGGCCCGAACACTGAAGCTTTCTTT CASSFVRGPNTEAFF
NA TRBJ2-1 TRBV6-5 NA TGTGCCAGCAGTTACATGGCAGGCTCTGAAAATGAGCAGTTCTTC CASSYMAGSENEQFF
TRBD2 TRBJ2-1 TRBV19 few TGTGCCAGTAGACCTAGCGGGTACAATGAGCAGTTCTTC CASRPSGYNEQFF
TRBD1 TRBJ2-5 TRBV11-3 NA TGTGCCAGCAGCAAACGTGGCACAGGGGTAGAGACCCAGTACTTC CASSKRGTGVETQYF
NA TRBJ2-1 TRBV5-1 NA TGCGCCAGCAGCTCCGCTACCCTACGGGAGCAGCTCTTC CASSSATLREQLF
TRBD1 TRBJ1-3 TRBV4-1 NA TGCGCCAGCAGCCAAGCCCCCGGGACAGGGGTCAGAAGCTCTGGAAACACCATATATTTT CASSQAPGTGVRSSGNTIYF
TRBD2 TRBJ2-3 TRBV7-9 NA TGTGCCAGCAGCTTTAAAGCGGGAGGGCCAGTAGATACGCAGTATTTT CASSFKAGGPVDTQYF
TRBD2 TRBJ2-7 TRBV4-1 NA TGCGCCAGCAGCCAGCCTACTCTCGGGACTAGCGGGATCGAGCAGTACTTC CASSQPTLGTSGIEQYF
NA TRBJ2-5 TRBV5-5 NA TGTGCCAGCAGCCGAAACAGGGCTGAGACCCAGTACTTC CASSRNRAETQYF
NA TRBJ1-6 TRBV7-2 NA TGTGCCAGCAGCTTTCGCTGGGCTGGGGCTGACACACCCCTCCACTTT CASSFRWAGADTPLHF
NA TRBJ2-5 TRBV3-1/TRBV3-2 NA TGTGCCAGCAGCCGGGGCATCCAAGAGACCCAGTACTTC CASSRGIQETQYF
TRBD2 TRBJ2-2 TRBV7-8 once TGTGCCAGCAGCCCACGGGGACTAGCGGGAGCTGGGGCCGGGGAGCTGTTTTTT CASSPRGLAGAGAGELFF
TRBD2 TRBJ2-1 TRBV27 few TGTGCCAGCAGTTTGAACGGCGGGAGAGACGAGCAGTTCTTC CASSLNGGRDEQFF
NA TRBJ2-3 TRBV5-6 NA TGTGCCAGCAGCCAGGGGCCTTATACGCAGTATTTT CASSQGPYTQYF
TRBD2 TRBJ2-2 TRBV5-1 NA TGCGCCAGCAGCCTGGGACTAGCGGGAGTCGGGGAGCTGTTTTTT CASSLGLAGVGELFF
NA TRBJ1-1 TRBV30 NA TGTGCCTGGACCGGCACAGGATGGAACACTGAAGCTTTCTTT CAWTGTGWNTEAFF
TRBD2 TRBJ2-1 TRBV14 NA TGTGCCAGCAGCCGACTAGCGGGATCTGAGCAGTTCTTC CASSRLAGSEQFF
TRBD1 TRBJ2-1 TRBV3-1/TRBV3-2 NA TGTGCCAGCAGCCGGGACAGCCCCCACAATGAGCAGTTCTTC CASSRDSPHNEQFF
NA TRBJ2-1 TRBV27 once TGTGCCAGCAAAAACAGGGCCCCCACCCATGAGCAGTTCTTC CASKNRAPTHEQFF
TRBD2 TRBJ2-2 TRBV7-9 NA TGTGCCGGGGGGACTAGCGGTAACACCGGGGAGCTGTTTTTT CAGGTSGNTGELFF
TRBD1 TRBJ1-1 TRBV27 NA TGTGCCAGCATTCCCTTCCGGGACAGGGGTTACACTGAAGCTTTCTTT CASIPFRDRGYTEAFF
NA TRBJ2-5 TRBV11-2 NA TGTGCCAGCAGCTTAGATCGGGTTGGGGAGACCCAGTACTTC CASSLDRVGETQYF
NA TRBJ1-5 TRBV27 NA TGTGCCAGCAGCTCTAGGGGATGGATCAATCAGCCCCAGCATTTT CASSSRGWINQPQHF
NA TRBJ1-5 TRBV28 NA TGTGCCAGCAGTTTAGGTACAAGAAATCAGCCCCAGCATTTT CASSLGTRNQPQHF
TRBD1 TRBJ2-7 TRBV6-5 NA TGTGCCAGCAGTTCCCCGGCCAGGGGGCAATACGAGCAGTACTTC CASSSPARGQYEQYF
NA TRBJ2-7 TRBV28 NA TGTGCCAGCAGTATCTCTTCGAGTGAGCAGTACTTC CASSISSSEQYF
TRBD1 TRBJ1-1 TRBV7-2 NA TGTGCCAGCAGCCCGGGACAGGCGAACACTGAAGCTTTCTTT CASSPGQANTEAFF
NA TRBJ1-5 TRBV28 NA TGTGCCAGCAGGACTCCCGGGACAAGTTATAGCAATCAGCCCCAGCATTTT CASRTPGTSYSNQPQHF
NA TRBJ2-1 TRBV5-1 NA TGCGCCAGCAGCTTGGAGGAAGGGGGGGGGAGCTCCTACAATGAGCAGTTCTTC CASSLEEGGGSSYNEQFF
TRBD2 TRBJ2-3 TRBV10-3 few TGTGCCATCAGTACCACTTCTAGCGGGCGGTTAGATACGCAGTATTTT CAISTTSSGRLDTQYF
NA TRBJ1-1 TRBV3-1/TRBV3-2 NA TGTGCCAGCAGCCTAAAGTTCGGGAGGGGCGCTTTCTTT CASSLKFGRGAFF
NA TRBJ2-1 TRBV3-1/TRBV3-2 NA TGTGCCACCGCGGGTGGTATAGCGACCGTAGGTAATGAGCAGTTCTTC CATAGGIATVGNEQFF
NA TRBJ2-1 TRBV4-1 NA TGCGCCAGCAGCCAAGATCGTTCGGGGGTGCCCTACAATGAGCAGTTCTTC CASSQDRSGVPYNEQFF
NA TRBJ2-1 TRBV9 NA TGTGCCAGCAGCGCTCAAGCGGGCCTAGGTTACAATGAGCAGTTCTTC CASSAQAGLGYNEQFF
NA TRBJ1-2 TRBV28 NA TGTGCCAGCATCAAATCAGGTCTTGGCTACACCTTC CASIKSGLGYTF
TRBD2 TRBJ2-7 TRBV5-5 NA TGTGCCAGCAGCTCGGGACTAGCGGGAGGGATGACCGCCTACGAGCAGTACTTC CASSSGLAGGMTAYEQYF
NA TRBJ2-3 TRBV5-5 NA TGTGCCAGCAGCACTTACCCGGGGGTTACAGATACGCAGTATTTT CASSTYPGVTDTQYF
NA TRBJ2-7 TRBV10-1 few TGCGCCAGCAGGAACAGGGAAGGGACCTACGAGCAGTACTTC CASRNREGTYEQYF
NA TRBJ1-4 TRBV3-1/TRBV3-2 NA TGTGCCAGCAGCCACTCCCAAGGGAGGTCAACTAATGAAAAACTGTTTTTT CASSHSQGRSTNEKLFF
NA TRBJ2-1 TRBV5-1 NA TGCGCCAGCAGCTTTAGCGCCGAGCAGTTCTTC CASSFSAEQFF
TRBD2 TRBJ2-5 TRBV23-1 NA TGCGCCAGCAGTCATACACGAGCGGGAGGAGGTGAGACCCAGTACTTC CASSHTRAGGGETQYF
NA TRBJ1-3 TRBV6-5 NA TGTGCCAGCGCAAGTACCAGGGTGGGGACCATATATTTT CASASTRVGTIYF
TRBD1 TRBJ2-5 TRBV7-2 NA TGTGCCAGCAGCCTGGGACAGCCTCAAGAGACCCAGTACTTC CASSLGQPQETQYF
NA TRBJ2-3 TRBV29-1 NA TGCAGCGTTGAACCCAGGACTTCCTACACAGATACGCAGTATTTT CSVEPRTSYTDTQYF
NA TRBJ2-7 TRBV7-8 NA TGTGCCAGCAGCCGCGACTCTGCAAACGAGCAGTACTTC CASSRDSANEQYF
TRBD1 TRBJ2-7 TRBV6-5 NA TGTGCCAGCAGCCGGGGACAGTCTCTCTACGAGCAGTACTTC CASSRGQSLYEQYF
NA TRBJ1-2 TRBV5-1 once TGCGCCAGCAGCTTGTCGGGGGAAGCCGCTGGCTACACCTTC CASSLSGEAAGYTF